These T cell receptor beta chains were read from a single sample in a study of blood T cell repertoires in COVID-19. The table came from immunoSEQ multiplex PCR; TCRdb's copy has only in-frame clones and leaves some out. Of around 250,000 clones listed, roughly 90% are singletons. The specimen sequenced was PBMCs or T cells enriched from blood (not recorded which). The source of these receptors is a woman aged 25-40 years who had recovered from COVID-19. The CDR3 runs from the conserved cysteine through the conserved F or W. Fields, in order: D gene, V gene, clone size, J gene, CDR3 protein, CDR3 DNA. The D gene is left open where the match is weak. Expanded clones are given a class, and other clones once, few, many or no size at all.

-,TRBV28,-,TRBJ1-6,CASTTNSPLHF,TGTGCCAGCACCACAAATTCACCCCTCCACTTT
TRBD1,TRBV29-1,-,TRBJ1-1,CSVDPRQGLSEAFF,TGCAGCGTTGACCCTCGACAGGGACTCTCTGAAGCTTTCTTT
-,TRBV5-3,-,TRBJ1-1,CAAPNGAFF,TGTGCCGCTCCCAACGGGGCTTTCTTT
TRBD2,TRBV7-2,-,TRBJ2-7,CASSLASGSHEQYF,TGTGCCAGCAGCTTAGCTAGCGGGTCCCACGAGCAGTACTTC
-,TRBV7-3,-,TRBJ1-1,CASSLSDGAEAFF,TGTGCCAGCAGCTTAAGCGACGGAGCTGAAGCTTTCTTT
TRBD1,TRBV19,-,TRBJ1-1,CASSIPVGQGAGEAFF,TGTGCCAGTAGTATACCCGTGGGACAGGGGGCTGGAGAAGCTTTCTTT
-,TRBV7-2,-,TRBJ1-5,CASSLVRGYSNQPQHF,TGTGCCAGCAGCTTAGTTAGGGGTTATAGCAATCAGCCCCAGCATTTT
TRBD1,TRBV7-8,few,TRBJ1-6,CASSRGQDNSPLHF,TGTGCCAGCAGCAGGGGACAGGATAATTCACCCCTCCACTTT
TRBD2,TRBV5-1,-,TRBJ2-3,CASSFGTSGSSDTQYF,TGCGCCAGCAGCTTTGGGACTAGCGGGAGCTCAGATACGCAGTATTTT
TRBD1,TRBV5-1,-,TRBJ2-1,CASSPPGIQGAYNEQFF,TGCGCCAGCAGCCCACCGGGGATTCAGGGGGCCTACAATGAGCAGTTCTTC
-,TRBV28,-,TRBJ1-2,CASSGPQGSYGYTF,TGTGCCAGCAGTGGGCCCCAGGGCAGCTATGGCTACACCTTC
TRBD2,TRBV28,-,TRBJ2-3,CASSSPRREGDTQYF,TGTGCCAGCAGTTCGCCCCGCAGGGAGGGGGATACGCAGTATTTT
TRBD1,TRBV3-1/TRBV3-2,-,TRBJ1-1,CASSQGDREVEAFF,TGTGCCAGCAGCCAGGGGGACAGGGAGGTCGAAGCTTTCTTT
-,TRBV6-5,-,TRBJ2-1,CASSLGSSYNEQFF,TGTGCCAGCAGCCTGGGGAGCTCCTACAATGAGCAGTTCTTC
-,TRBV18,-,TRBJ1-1,CASSPRGRGGNTEAFF,TGTGCCAGCTCGCCCCGGGGCAGGGGCGGGAACACTGAAGCTTTCTTT
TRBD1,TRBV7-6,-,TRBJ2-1,CASSIKTGQPSYNEQFF,TGTGCCAGCAGCATAAAGACGGGACAGCCGTCCTACAATGAGCAGTTCTTC
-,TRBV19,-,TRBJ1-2,CASTIKTSHGYTF,TGTGCCAGTACCATAAAGACAAGCCATGGCTACACCTTC
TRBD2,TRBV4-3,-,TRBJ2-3,CASSHRAGATSTDTQYF,TGCGCCAGCAGCCATAGAGCGGGAGCTACTAGCACAGATACGCAGTATTTT
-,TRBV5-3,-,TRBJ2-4,CARSIHPAQQGITKNIQYF,TGTGCCAGAAGCATCCACCCCGCGCAACAGGGAATAACCAAAAACATTCAGTACTTC
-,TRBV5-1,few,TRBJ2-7,CASSSTGFGEQYF,TGCGCCAGCAGCTCAACAGGGTTCGGAGAGCAGTACTTC
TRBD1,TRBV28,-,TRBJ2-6,CASSDPGQGLSGANVLTF,TGTGCCAGCAGCGACCCGGGACAGGGGCTCTCTGGGGCCAACGTCCTGACTTTC
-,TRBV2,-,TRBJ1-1,CASSVRPTGQNTEAFF,TGTGCCAGCAGTGTTAGGCCCACAGGGCAGAACACTGAAGCTTTCTTT
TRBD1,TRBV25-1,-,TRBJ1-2,CASSDRQGNYGYTF,TGTGCCAGCAGTGATCGACAGGGGAACTATGGCTACACCTTC
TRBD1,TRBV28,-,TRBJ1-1,CATSRGWDTEAFF,TGTGCCACCTCCAGGGGGTGGGATACTGAAGCTTTCTTT
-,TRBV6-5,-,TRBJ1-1,CATLTDPVKSAFF,TGTGCCACCCTAACAGACCCGGTGAAGTCAGCTTTCTTT
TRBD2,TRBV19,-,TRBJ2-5,CASRRMAGPTVAGGDQETQYF,TGTGCCAGTAGAAGAATGGCAGGCCCGACGGTGGCGGGAGGGGACCAAGAGACCCAGTACTTC
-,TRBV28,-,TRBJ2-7,CATLLVEQYF,TGTGCCACCCTACTAGTCGAGCAGTACTTC
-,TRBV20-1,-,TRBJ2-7,CSASGTNYEQYF,TGCAGTGCTAGTGGGACAAACTACGAGCAGTACTTC
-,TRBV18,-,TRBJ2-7,CASSSGTYLYEQYF,TGTGCCAGCTCGTCCGGGACATACCTTTACGAGCAGTACTTC
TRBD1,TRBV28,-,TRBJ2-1,CASSSGQLEQFF,TGTGCCAGCAGTTCGGGACAGCTTGAGCAGTTCTTC
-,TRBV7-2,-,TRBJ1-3,CASSFAGGWDTIYF,TGTGCCAGCAGCTTCGCTGGAGGGTGGGACACCATATATTTT
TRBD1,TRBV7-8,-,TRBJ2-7,CASSWRQGGGEQYF,TGTGCCAGCAGCTGGAGACAGGGGGGTGGCGAGCAGTACTTC
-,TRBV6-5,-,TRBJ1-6,CASSPEVPNSPLHF,TGTGCCAGCAGCCCGGAGGTCCCCAATTCACCCCTCCACTTT
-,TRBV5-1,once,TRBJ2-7,CASSLGSTGSGEQYF,TGCGCCAGCAGCTTGGGTTCTACAGGTTCGGGCGAGCAGTACTTC
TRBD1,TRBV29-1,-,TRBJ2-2,CSVGGGLGTGELFF,TGCAGCGTTGGAGGGGGCCTAGGAACCGGGGAGCTGTTTTTT
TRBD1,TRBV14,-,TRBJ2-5,CASSREETGVFQETQYF,TGTGCCAGCAGCCGGGAGGAGACAGGGGTCTTTCAAGAGACCCAGTACTTC
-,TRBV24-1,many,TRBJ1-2,CATRDTSYGYTF,TGTGCCACTCGGGACACTAGCTATGGCTACACCTTC
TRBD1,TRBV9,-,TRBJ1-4,CASSDDRVGGGLVGEKLFF,TGTGCCAGCAGCGACGACAGGGTCGGTGGGGGGTTGGTTGGTGAAAAACTGTTTTTT
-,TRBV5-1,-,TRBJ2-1,CASSLSGSEQFF,TGCGCCAGCAGCTTGTCAGGCTCTGAGCAGTTCTTC
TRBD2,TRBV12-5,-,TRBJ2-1,CASGLWGGRHEQFF,TGTGCTAGTGGTTTGTGGGGGGGTAGACATGAGCAGTTCTTC
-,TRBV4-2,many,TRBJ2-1,CASSQGEGVGNNEQFF,TGTGCCAGCAGCCAGGGGGAGGGGGTTGGTAACAATGAGCAGTTCTTC
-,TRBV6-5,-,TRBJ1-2,CASRTGSNYGYTF,TGTGCCAGCAGAACAGGGTCTAACTATGGCTACACCTTC
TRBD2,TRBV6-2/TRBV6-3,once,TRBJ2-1,CASSLAGPTYNEQFF,TGTGCCAGCAGTTTAGCGGGCCCCACCTACAATGAGCAGTTCTTC